This T cell receptor beta chain was profiled in a study of shared clonotypes between healthy human individuals. General observations from the study: Despite large depth, rarefaction showed incomplete sorted-subset sequencing. Genetic and exposure-history diversity was limited by the small donor number.

About this clone itself: The target antigen is unknown.

V was cut by 1 base and J by 0 bases, with 20 bases left in between. The CDR3 has 19 amino acids. Some clones are missing from TCRdb's copy, which holds only in-frame ones; the method was immunoSEQ multiplex PCR. This repertoire shows about 1.1 million clones, 75% to 85% found once; its top ten account for roughly 0.56%. The receptor was derived from a man aged 18 to 35 in good health. Some clones in this sample may be carry-over from other donors' samples. Sequenced: memory CD4+ T cells from PBMCs. The subset is: CD45RA-negative fraction. This chain connects TRBV5-3 to TRBJ1-5, with D unclear. TRBV5-3 is an ORF, with its function uncertain. CDR3: CARSLSWPPTKVSNQPQHF. CDR3 nucleotide sequence: TGTGCCAGAAGCTTGAGTTGGCCCCCGACTAAGGTTAGCAATCAGCCCCAGCATTTT.